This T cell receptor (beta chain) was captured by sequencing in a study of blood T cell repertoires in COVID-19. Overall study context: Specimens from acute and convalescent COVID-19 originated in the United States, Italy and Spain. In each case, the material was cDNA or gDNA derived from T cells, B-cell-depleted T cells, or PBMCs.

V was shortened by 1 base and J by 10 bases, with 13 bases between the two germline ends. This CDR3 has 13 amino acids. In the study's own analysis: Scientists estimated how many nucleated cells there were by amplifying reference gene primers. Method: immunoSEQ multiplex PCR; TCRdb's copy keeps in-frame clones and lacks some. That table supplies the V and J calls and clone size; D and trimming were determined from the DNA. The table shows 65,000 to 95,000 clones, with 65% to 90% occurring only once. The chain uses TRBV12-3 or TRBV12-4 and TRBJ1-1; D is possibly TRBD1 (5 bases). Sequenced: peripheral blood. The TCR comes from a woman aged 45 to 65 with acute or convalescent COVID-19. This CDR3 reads CASSLEMGGAAFF. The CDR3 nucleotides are TGTGCCAGCAGTTTAGAAATGGGGGGAGCAGCTTTCTTT.